This T cell receptor (beta chain) was identified during a study of blood T cells in healthy people across ages. The V gene's germline CDR1 is SGDLS and CDR2 YYNGEE. CDR3 length equals 15 residues. The J segment lost 4 bases and the V segment lost 0 bases, leaving 4 bases of the junction unmatched. A second about 7 to 11 cycle PCR used barcoded and J-beta primers. TCRdb re-analysed the 5' RACE reads in MiXCR, keeping a single row per CDR3 protein. Of more than 1,400,000 distinct CDR3 sequences in the sample, 42% were seen once. The chain carries TRBV9 and TRBJ2-7, with 10 nucleotides matching TRBD2. Sequenced input: blood. The TCR sequence derives from a woman aged 18-35 years in good health. The CDR3 is CASSVVASGGYEQYF. DNA for the CDR3: TGTGCCAGCAGCGTAGTGGCTAGCGGGGGATACGAGCAGTACTTC.